Here is one TCR beta chain with its context. The target antigen is unknown. The CDR3 spans 14 residues. The V and J ends lost 3 bases and 9 bases respectively, with 17 bases between them. Germline values: CDR1 KGHDR, CDR2 SFDVKD. This sample was taken from a study of early T cells in non-severe SARS-CoV-2 infection. Background on the study: From unsorted whole blood, bulk RNA was sequenced, and the chains remained unpaired. Study results and limitations: In VDJdb matching, anti-spike CD8 responses were favored while private and CD4 specificities went missing.

Researchers attached unique molecular identifiers to individual cDNA molecules. Each CDR3 protein is one row after TCRdb ran MiXCR on the 5' RACE reads. The repertoire consists of about 77,000 distinct CDR3 sequences, with 9.5% to 15% occurring once and the leading ten covering around 16%. This sample comprised whole blood, obtained at baseline. The chain joins TRBV24-1 to TRBJ2-7; D is uncertain. The receptor comes from an adult who was a healthcare worker with PCR-confirmed SARS-CoV-2 infection or an uninfected control (not recorded which). The donor label of this sample is uncertain. CDR3 sequence reads: CATSDPHRASGQYF. The CDR3 DNA is TGTGCCACCAGTGATCCACATCGGGCCTCGGGGCAGTACTTC.